This T cell receptor beta chain was obtained from a study of blood T cell repertoires in COVID-19. Study background: Nucleic acid was either cDNA or gDNA, and it came from T cells, B-cell-depleted T cells, or PBMCs.

Per the authors' pipeline: By means of reference gene primer amplification, nucleated cell counts were estimated. Clones were read by immunoSEQ multiplex PCR, and TCRdb kept only the in-frame ones, dropping some. The DNA was the basis for D and trimming; V, J and clone size are from that table. Of some 200,000 clones listed, approximately 87% are singletons. Trimming took 7 bases from V and 8 from J, leaving 8 bases between them. The CDR3 totals 10 residues. Seattle patients were enrolled during active infection and followed longitudinally. The chain links TRBV12-3 or TRBV12-4 to TRBJ1-1; perhaps TRBD1 as D (6 bases). This receptor was identified in a woman in her seventies with COVID-19, enrolled during active disease. The material sequenced was peripheral blood. The CDR3: CASTGTEAFF. The CDR3 coding sequence is TGTGCCAGCACCGGGACAGAAGCTTTCTTT.